These 5 T cell receptor beta chains originate from one sample sequenced in a study of OX40 agonist ivuxolimab in advanced cancers. Clones were sequenced by immunoSEQ multiplex PCR, and TCRdb holds only the in-frame ones, with some missing. The sample yields some 75,000 clones, over 75% seen once. The sequences come from CD4+ or CD8+ T cells sorted from blood, collected in a trial of the OX40 agonist ivuxolimab. All receptors come from an adult with an advanced solid tumor such as melanoma, head and neck, liver or kidney cancer.

This clone was recorded only once. The chain carries TRBV9 and TRBJ2-2; 7 bases fit TRBD2. V was clipped by 3 bases and J by 2 bases; unmatched bases: 4. Germline V gene lookup returns CDR1 SGDLS and CDR2 YYNGEE. This CDR3 region has 15 residues. The CDR3 DNA follows: TGTGCCAGCAGCGCGGGACTAAAAAACACCGGGGAGCTGTTTTTT. Translated: CASSAGLKNTGELFF.

This chain joins TRBV30 and TRBJ1-1; D is perhaps TRBD1 (5 bases). CDR3 length equals 13 residues. Trimming took off 3 bases at V and 3 bases at J, with 11 bases between the two ends. CDR1 and CDR2 (germline): GTSNPN, SVGIG (reference sequence). DNA of the CDR3: TGTGCCTGGAGAGGCAGAGGGGACACTGAAGCTTTCTTT. As protein: CAWRGRGDTEAFF.

The chain uses TRBV14 and TRBJ1-1; weak D call: TRBD1 (5 bases). The V gene lost 2 bases and the J gene lost 1 base, with 14 bases spanning the gap. From germline, CDR1 is SGHDN and CDR2 FVKESK. The CDR3 is 16 residues long. CDR3 DNA sequence: TGTGCCAGCAGCCAACTGGGGACGGAAACGAACACTGAAGCTTTCTTT. The encoded protein is CASSQLGTETNTEAFF.

V usage is TRBV11-2 and J usage is TRBJ1-5, with 9 bases aligning to TRBD1. The CDR3 length is 14 residues. The germline gives CDR1 SGHAT, CDR2 FQNNGV. V dropped 5 bases and J dropped 6; count of bases not matched to a gene: 5. The CDR3 DNA is TGTGCCAGCAGCCGGACAGGGGAGGGTCAGCCCCAGCATTTT. It yields the protein CASSRTGEGQPQHF.

This rearrangement joins TRBV5-8 to TRBJ2-3, with D perhaps matching TRBD1 (5 bases). CDR1 and CDR2 from the germline V gene are SGHTS and YDEGEE. V lost 6 bases to trimming and J lost 14 bases, with 19 bases between them. The CDR3 spans 12 residues. DNA for the CDR3: TGTGCCAGCATCATAAGGGGCGCTACAAGGTATTTT. This codes for CASIIRGATRYF. Supplemented by reference TRBV5-8 and TRBJ2-3, the full variable domain reads EAGVTQSPTHLIKTRGQQATLRCSPISGHTSVYWYQQALGLGLQFLLWYDEGEERNRGNFPPRFSGRQFPNYSSELNVNALELEDSALYLCASIIRGATRYFGPGTRLTVL.